The present entry profiles one T cell receptor (beta chain) with its context. Its target is not known. One end of the junction fails to match germline, which may point to a read error. Per the germline V gene, CDR1 is MNHEY and CDR2 is SVGAGI. The CDR3 sequence is 15 residues long. This sample is part of a study of cytomegalovirus exposure and HLA in healthy donors. The PCR used 60 Vbeta and 13 Jbeta primers. Sequencing used immunoSEQ multiplex PCR; TCRdb keeps in-frame clones, though not all of them. The sample records around 140,000 clones, roughly four fifths being singletons. Findings and caveats of the study: Some segments of the V type, notably TRBV6-2 and TRBV6-3, were excluded as indistinguishable.

Sequences were obtained from PBMCs. This clonotype originated in a woman aged 60-75 years in good health and CMV-seropositive. The chain couples TRBV6-5 to TRBJ1-5; D is uncertain. CDR3 sequence reads: CASSPRPGSSQPRHF. The CDR3 region has the DNA TGTGCCAGCAGTCCGAGGCCGGGGAGTAGTCAGCCCCGGCATTTT.